The TCR beta chain under discussion was sequenced for a study of CD8 T cells in Susac syndrome. The authors sequenced TCR beta from blood CD8+ and CD4+ T cells. The study used healthy donors as controls matched for age and sex. The CDR3 is made up of 15 amino acids. Germline trimming cut 1 base from V and 6 bases from J; bases unmatched to any gene: 9. Germline CDR1 and CDR2: LGHNA and YSLEER. This clonotype showed up just once. cDNA came from around 0.5 to 1 ug RNA primed by random hexamers. Amplification of TCR beta CDR3 across 54 Vbeta and 13 Jbeta was performed with immunoSEQ multiplex PCR. MiXCR, applied by TCRdb to the immunoSEQ multiplex PCR reads, yields one record per CDR3 protein. The top ten clones hold about 0.1% of a sample with some 180,000 distinct CDR3 sequences, about 95% of them seen once.

The sequenced sample was CD4+ T cells from PBMCs. The receptor's source is a human donor in good health. The gene calls are TRBV4-3 and TRBJ2-7; 7 nucleotides align to TRBD2. The CDR3 here is CASSQGLAFWGEQYF. CDR3 bases: TGCGCCAGCAGCCAAGGACTAGCTTTTTGGGGCGAGCAGTACTTC.